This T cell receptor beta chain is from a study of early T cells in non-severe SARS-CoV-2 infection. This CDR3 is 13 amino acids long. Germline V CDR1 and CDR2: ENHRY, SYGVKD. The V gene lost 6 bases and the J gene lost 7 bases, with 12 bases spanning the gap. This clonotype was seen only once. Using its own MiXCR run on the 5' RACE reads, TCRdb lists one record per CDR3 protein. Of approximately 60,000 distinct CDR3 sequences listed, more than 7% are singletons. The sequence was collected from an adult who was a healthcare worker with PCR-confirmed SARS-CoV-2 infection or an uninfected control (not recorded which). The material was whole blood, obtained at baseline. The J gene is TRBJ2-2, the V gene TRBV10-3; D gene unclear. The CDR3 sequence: CAISSLPYGELFF. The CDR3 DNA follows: TGTGCCATCAGCAGCCTGCCGTACGGGGAGCTGTTTTTT.